This paragraph reports one T cell receptor (beta chain). Its antigen is still unknown. The data originate from a study of T cell repertoires and HLA-DP antigens. The CDR3 is 14 residues long. Trimming cost V 1 base and J 1 base, with 8 bases left between them. Germline values: CDR1 LGHNA, CDR2 YSLEER. Libraries were prepared by immunoSEQ multiplex PCR; TCRdb keeps only in-frame clonotypes and omits some of them. This table holds 65,000 to 95,000 clones, around 77% found once. The sequencing sample was made of CD4+ T cells from PBMCs. The TCR originated in a man aged 60 to 75 in good health and CMV-seronegative. This chain uses TRBV4-3 with TRBJ2-7; D might be TRBD1 or TRBD2, each matching 5 bases. CDR3 DNA sequence: TGCGCCAGCAGCCAAGCAGAGGGGTCCTACGAGCAGTACTTC. It codes for CASSQAEGSYEQYF.